The present TCR beta chain was sequenced within a study of blood T cell repertoires in COVID-19. Profiled with immunoSEQ multiplex PCR; TCRdb holds only in-frame clones, not every one. The table shows some 220,000 clones, with 88% occurring only once. The CDR3 length is 12 residues. The germline V gene has CDR1 ENHRY and CDR2 SYGVKD. Between the trimmed V and J ends, which lost 3 bases and 1 base, there was a span of 2 bases. This clone was detected only once. The TCR comes from a woman in her twenties or thirties who had recovered from COVID-19. This chain uses TRBV10-3 with TRBJ2-3, with unresolved D. Sequencing was done on a sample of PBMCs or T cells enriched from blood (not recorded which). The CDR3 DNA reads as TGTGCCATCAGTGACGGCACAGATACGCAGTATTTT. It specifies CAISDGTDTQYF.